This T cell receptor beta chain was documented in a study of T cells in Graves' hyperthyroidism and ophthalmopathy. RNA transcripts provided the source from which TCR beta CDR3 regions were amplified. When the TCR CDR3 underwent first-round RT-PCR, the HTBI primer set was used. TCRdb ran MiXCR on the multiplex PCR reads and lists one entry per CDR3 protein. Of 650,000 to 750,000 distinct CDR3 sequences in the sample, around 15% are singletons; the top ten hold about 10%. The CDR3 sequence is 18 residues long. V was pared by 1 base and J by 3 bases, with 10 bases of the junction left unmatched. Germline V lookup: CDR1 KGHSH, CDR2 LQKENI.

Sequencing input: blood. V usage is TRBV18 and J usage is TRBJ1-4; 8 nucleotides agree with TRBD1. The receptor was isolated from a young woman with Graves' hyperthyroidism. CDR3 in amino acids: CASSPQLQGAGANEKLFF. The CDR3 nucleotides are TGTGCCAGCTCACCACAACTTCAGGGGGCCGGGGCTAATGAAAAACTGTTTTTT.